Only a few counts were recorded for the clone carrying this T cell receptor (beta chain). The sample comes from a study of blood T cell repertoires in COVID-19. Only in-frame clones appear in the TCRdb table, and some are missing; sequencing was by immunoSEQ multiplex PCR. The sample lists about 200,000 clones; more than 70% were seen once. V was pared by 0 bases and J by 4 bases, with 19 bases between. This CDR3 has 19 amino acids. CDR1 and CDR2 from the germline V gene are SGHTA and FQGNSA. This clonotype was obtained from a man aged 50 to 59 with COVID-19, enrolled during active disease. The V and J genes are TRBV7-2 and TRBJ1-6; tentative D call: TRBD1 (6 bases). What was sequenced was peripheral blood. CDR3 nucleotides: TGTGCCAGCAGCTTAGCGGGACGTGGCAGGGGCTCATATAATTCACCCCTCCACTTT. The encoded protein is CASSLAGRGRGSYNSPLHF.